Following are 9 T cell receptor beta chains from one sample sequenced in a study of cytomegalovirus exposure and HLA in healthy donors. The PCR employed 60 Vbeta primers together with 13 Jbeta primers. Here immunoSEQ multiplex PCR was the method, and the copy in TCRdb shows in-frame clones only, minus some. The repertoire holds 150,000 to 200,000 clones, with 65% to 70% as singletons. Sample: PBMCs. The source of these receptors is a woman in her late teens or twenties in good health and CMV-seropositive.

This chain joins TRBV5-6 and TRBJ2-7, with 7 bases matching TRBD1. Germline V gives CDR1 SGHDT, CDR2 YYEEEE. This CDR3 has 15 residues. Germline trimming cut 4 bases from V and 7 bases from J; bases unmatched to any gene: 14. The CDR3 loop reads CASSSRTGVLWEQYF. CDR3 bases: TGTGCCAGCAGCAGCAGAACAGGGGTGTTATGGGAGCAGTACTTC.

The V and J genes are TRBV10-2 and TRBJ1-5, with 9 bases identical to TRBD1. There are 13 residues in the CDR3. Germline V gene lookup returns CDR1 WSHSY and CDR2 SAAADI. The trim removed 6 bases at V and 5 bases at J, leaving 2 bases unmatched. The CDR3 coding sequence is TGCGCCAGCAGGGACAGGGGAGATCAGCCCCAGCATTTT. Its protein is CASRDRGDQPQHF.

This clone has a single count. The chain is built from TRBV28 and TRBJ2-2; D unclear. Trimming removed 8 bases at V and 5 bases at J, with 15 bases between. Germline V gene lookup returns CDR1 MDHEN and CDR2 SYDVKM. This CDR3 comprises 14 residues. CDR3 coding DNA: TGTGCCAGCTTTTTGGCTGCCGGGACCGGGGAGCTGTTTTTT. This codes for CASFLAAGTGELFF.

The chain employs TRBV7-2 and TRBJ2-7, with TRBD2 identical over 12 bases. Trimming cost V 5 bases and J 0 bases; bases outside gene matches: 5. Germline CDR1 SGHTA, CDR2 FQGNSA. The CDR3 is 16 residues long. CDR3 loop: CASSPASGRVSYEQYF. CDR3 DNA: TGTGCCAGCAGCCCAGCTAGCGGGAGGGTCTCCTACGAGCAGTACTTC.

In its sample, this clone was seen a few times. The chain combines TRBV9 with TRBJ2-1, with a tentative D call TRBD2 (5 bases). With 3 bases removed from V and 5 bases from J, the gap between germline ends came to 9 bases. Germline CDR1 SGDLS, CDR2 YYNGEE. The CDR3 contains 13 residues. The CDR3 nucleotides read TGTGCCAGCAGCGGTGGACTGAACAATGAGCAGTTCTTC. This translates into CASSGGLNNEQFF.

The chain couples TRBV4-3 to TRBJ1-1; 7 positions match TRBD1. The length of the CDR3 is 15 residues. The ends lost 1 base at V and 3 bases at J; junction bases unmatched: 5. CDR1 and CDR2 from the germline V gene are LGHNA and YSLEER. This chain's CDR3 is CASSQGPTGDTEAFF. CDR3 sequence (DNA): TGCGCCAGCAGCCAAGGTCCAACAGGGGACACTGAAGCTTTCTTT.

The chain couples TRBV6-1 to TRBJ2-1, with TRBD1 matching 10 bases. V was clipped by 9 bases and J by 6 bases; unmatched bases: 8. The CDR3 spans 14 residues. Germline V gene sequence: CDR1 MNHNS, CDR2 SASEGT. DNA of the CDR3: TGTGCCAGGACTACCGGGACAGGGGTCAATGAGCAGTTCTTC. Its translation is CARTTGTGVNEQFF.

The chain links TRBV5-1 to TRBJ2-2, with TRBD1 identical over 7 bases. The CDR3 loop spans 16 amino acids. Germline CDR1 reads SGHRS; CDR2 reads YFSETQ. The V and J ends lost 1 base and 2 bases, in that order; junction bases with no gene match: 5. In nucleotides, the CDR3 is TGCGCCAGCAGCTTGTATGTAGGGGGCAACACCGGGGAGCTGTTTTTT. Residues: CASSLYVGGNTGELFF.

The chain recombines TRBV30 with TRBJ1-2, with unresolved D. The CDR3 spans 13 residues. Germline-derived CDR1 and CDR2 are GTSNPN and SVGIG (reference sequence). V lost 3 bases and J lost 4, with 12 bases in between. The CDR3 DNA reads TGTGCCTGGAGGCCCGGCCGGGGCTATGGCTACACCTTC. This codes for CAWRPGRGYGYTF.